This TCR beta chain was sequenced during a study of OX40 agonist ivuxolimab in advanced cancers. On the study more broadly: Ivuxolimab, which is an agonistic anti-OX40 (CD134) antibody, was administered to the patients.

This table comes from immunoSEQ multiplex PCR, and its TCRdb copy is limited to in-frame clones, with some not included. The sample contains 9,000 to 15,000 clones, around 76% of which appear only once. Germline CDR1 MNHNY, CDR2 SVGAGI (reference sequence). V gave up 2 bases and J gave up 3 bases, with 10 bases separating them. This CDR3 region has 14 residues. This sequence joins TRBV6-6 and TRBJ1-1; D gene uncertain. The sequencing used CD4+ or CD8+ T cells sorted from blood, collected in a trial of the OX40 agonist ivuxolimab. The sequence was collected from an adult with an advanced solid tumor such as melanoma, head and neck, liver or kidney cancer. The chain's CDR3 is CASSYTLSYTEAFF. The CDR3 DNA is TGTGCCAGCAGTTACACCCTCAGTTACACTGAAGCTTTCTTT.